The clone carrying this T cell receptor beta chain was seen ten or more times. Its antigen remains unidentified. The length of the CDR3 is 14 residues. Germline loops: CDR1 SGHAT, CDR2 FQNNGV. Trimming took 4 bases from V and 4 from J, leaving 12 bases between them. The data stem from a study of CD8 T cells in ankylosing spondylitis. Using quantitative 5'-RACE with molecular barcodes, the authors made TCR beta libraries. Using its own MiXCR run on the 5' RACE reads, TCRdb lists one record per CDR3 protein. The sample records roughly 130,000 distinct CDR3 sequences, approximately 6.8% being singletons. Study-level findings and limits: Prior work had noted some motif variants in reactive arthritis blood and synovial fluid. Disease-linked clones reportedly concentrated significantly in matched ankylosing spondylitis synovial fluid.

The material sequenced was blood, either unsorted or a sorted T cell fraction (not recorded which). The chain has TRBV11-2 and TRBJ2-3; D gene uncertain. This sequence originates from a male donor with ankylosing spondylitis or in good health (not recorded which). The CDR3 region is CASSSSLAADTQYF. Written as DNA, the CDR3 is TGTGCCAGCAGCTCCAGTTTGGCGGCAGATACGCAGTATTTT.